The present T cell receptor beta chain was sequenced within a study of shared clonotypes between healthy human individuals. It was about 180 ng DNA, tens of thousands of T cell genomes, that sorted-subset replicate PCRs used. Method: immunoSEQ multiplex PCR; TCRdb's copy keeps in-frame clones and lacks some. The data contain over 850,000 clones, approximately 80% of them seen just once; the ten biggest clones take up more than 0.55%. Overall study findings and caveats: Clonotype sharing among donors likely depends on sequencing depth. Generally, estimated richness proved larger in naive subsets than it did in memory subsets.

Comment on this clone: Its antigen is still unknown. The same CDR3 arises from other DNA sequences in this sample as well.

CDR3 length equals 13 residues. CDR1 is SGDLS, CDR2 YYNGEE, per germline. V was pared by 0 bases and J by 1 base, with 4 bases between. The source of this sequence is a man between 18 and 35 years old in good health. Some clones in this sample may be carry-over from other donors' samples. The sequencing sample was made of memory CD4+ T cells from PBMCs. Subset indicated: CD45RA-negative fraction. The chain combines TRBV9 with TRBJ2-5, with D uncertain. The CDR3 coding sequence is TGTGCCAGCAGCGTAGTCCCCCAAGAGACCCAGTACTTC. Translating it yields CASSVVPQETQYF.